Listed here are 27 T cell receptor beta chains from one sample, sequenced in a study of blood T cell repertoires in COVID-19. Generated by immunoSEQ multiplex PCR, the TCRdb table keeps only in-frame clones and is missing some. Found here are approximately 210,000 clones, about 90% of them singletons; the top ten hold 1.5%. Material for sequencing was peripheral blood. Receptor source: a man aged 18-30 years with active or convalescent COVID-19.

This clone was seen a few times. The chain couples TRBV7-8 to TRBJ2-2; 8 positions match TRBD2. Germline-derived CDR1 and CDR2 are SGHVS and FQNEAQ. V lost 3 bases, J lost 5 bases, and 5 bases stayed unmatched. The CDR3 is 15 residues long. CDR3 coding DNA: TGTGCCAGCAGCTTCCCAATAGCGGGAACCGGGGAGCTGTTTTTT. Its translation: CASSFPIAGTGELFF.

V and J are TRBV5-1 and TRBJ2-4; 14 nucleotides agree with TRBD2. This CDR3 has 20 residues. Germline assignment: CDR1 SGHRS and CDR2 YFSETQ. V lost 2 bases, J lost 0 bases, and 10 bases stayed unmatched. CDR3 in amino acids: CASSFKMTSGRATAKNIQYF. DNA for the CDR3: TGCGCCAGCAGCTTCAAAATGACTAGCGGGAGGGCCACAGCCAAAAACATTCAGTACTTC.

The table lists this clone with a few counts. This sequence joins TRBV7-8 and TRBJ1-5, with 7 nucleotides matching TRBD1. V lost 5 bases and J lost 6; bases outside the gene matches: 10. From germline, CDR1 is SGHVS and CDR2 FQNEAQ. This CDR3 has 15 residues. CDR3 bases: TGTGCCAGCAGCCAAATAGGGGGCGCGGGTCAGCCCCAGCATTTT. As protein: CASSQIGGAGQPQHF.

V is TRBV12-5 and J is TRBJ2-3, with unresolved D. Trimming stripped 1 base from V and 2 bases from J, with 19 bases between. The germline V gene has CDR1 LGHNT and CDR2 FRNRAP. The CDR3 contains 18 residues. CDR3 residues: CASGLAAKTEEVTDTQYF. As DNA, the CDR3 is TGTGCTAGTGGTTTGGCCGCTAAGACCGAAGAGGTCACAGATACGCAGTATTTT. Looking up the rest from reference TRBV12-5 and TRBJ2-3 gives the full variable domain: DARVTQTPRHKVTEMGQEVTMRCQPILGHNTVFWYRQTMMQGLELLAYFRNRAPLDDSGMPKDRFSAEMPDATLATLKIQPSEPRDSAVYFCASGLAAKTEEVTDTQYFGPGTRLTVL.

This clone appeared a single time. The V gene is TRBV2, the J gene TRBJ2-2; D may be TRBD2 (5 bases). This CDR3 contains 13 residues. V was cut by 4 bases and J by 6 bases, with 9 bases left in between. Germline CDR1 SNHLY, CDR2 FYNNEI. CDR3 sequence reads: CASSAGVAGELFF. In nucleotides, the CDR3 is TGTGCCAGCAGTGCCGGGGTGGCCGGGGAGCTGTTTTTT.

This sequence joins TRBV25-1 and TRBJ1-3; no firm D call. The CDR3 is 13 residues long. CDR1 MGHDK and CDR2 SYGVNS come from the germline V gene. V was clipped by 4 bases and J by 0 bases, with 4 bases between them. The CDR3 loop is CASSVSSGNTIYF. The CDR3 bases are TGTGCCAGCAGTGTGAGCTCTGGAAACACCATATATTTT. Supplemented by reference TRBV25-1 and TRBJ1-3, the full variable domain reads EADIYQTPRYLVIGTGKKITLECSQTMGHDKMYWYQQDPGMELHLIHYSYGVNSTEKGDLSSESTVSRIRTEHFPLTLESARPSHTSQYLCASSVSSGNTIYFGEGSWLTVV.

This clone was picked up one time. The chain employs TRBV9 and TRBJ1-3; unclear D gene. Trimming took off 3 bases at V and 0 bases at J, with 10 bases between the two ends. CDR3 length: 15 amino acids. Germline loops: CDR1 SGDLS, CDR2 YYNGEE. The CDR3 loop is CASSGAGGSGNTIYF. DNA of the CDR3: TGTGCCAGCAGCGGGGCGGGCGGCTCTGGAAACACCATATATTTT.

This chain joins TRBV19 and TRBJ2-1; TRBD1 agrees at 7 bases. V trimming: 9 bases; J trimming: 0 bases; junction bases outside the gene matches: 8. This CDR3 has 15 residues. Germline V lookup: CDR1 LNHDA, CDR2 SQIVND (reference sequence). CDR3 residues: CASEGQMSSYNEQFF. CDR3 coding DNA: TGTGCCAGCGAGGGACAGATGAGCTCCTACAATGAGCAGTTCTTC.

This clone was picked up a small number of times. The chain is built from TRBV7-9 and TRBJ2-7; D is possibly TRBD1 (6 bases). Germline CDR1 SEHNR, CDR2 FQNEAQ (reference sequence). The V gene lost 2 bases and the J gene lost 0 bases, with 11 bases spanning the gap. The CDR3 extends over 15 amino acids. CDR3 sequence: CASSLFTDSSYEQYF. As DNA, the CDR3 is TGTGCCAGCAGCTTATTTACGGACAGCTCCTACGAGCAGTACTTC.

V and J are TRBV19 and TRBJ1-2; tentatively, D is TRBD1 (5 bases). The V and J ends lost 6 bases and 8 bases respectively, with 19 bases between them. The length of the CDR3 is 14 residues. Germline V lookup: CDR1 LNHDA, CDR2 SQIVND (reference sequence). CDR3 nucleotides: TGTGCCAGTAGCCCGGGTCCGGGGGTAGGAGGCTACACCTTC. It is translated as CASSPGPGVGGYTF.

In DNA form, the CDR3 reads TGCGCCAGCAGCTTAGGAGAGAACCCGTCCGGGGACACCTTC. This codes for CASSLGENPSGDTF. The rearrangement uses TRBV5-1 and TRBJ1-2; no definite D call. Trimming took off 2 bases at V and 12 bases at J, with 20 bases between the two ends. The CDR3 totals 14 residues. Germline values: CDR1 SGHRS, CDR2 YFSETQ. The full variable domain, completed using reference TRBV5-1 and TRBJ1-2, is KAGVTQTPRYLIKTRGQQVTLSCSPISGHRSVSWYQQTPGQGLQFLFEYFSETQRNKGNFPGRFSGRQFSNSRSEMNVSTLELGDSALYLCASSLGENPSGDTFGSGTRLTVV.

This rearrangement joins TRBV27 to TRBJ1-4, with 9 bases identical to TRBD1. The ends lost 5 bases at V and 10 bases at J; junction bases unmatched: 11. The CDR3 has 15 amino acids. CDR1 MNHEY and CDR2 SMNVEV come from the germline V gene (reference sequence). The CDR3 protein is CASSPFGTGRAKLFF. The CDR3 DNA follows: TGTGCCAGCAGTCCATTTGGGACAGGGAGGGCAAAACTGTTTTTT.

This clone was observed once. V and J are TRBV5-8 and TRBJ2-5; possible D gene TRBD1, 5 bases. CDR1 is SGHTS and CDR2 is YDEGEE in the germline V gene. The CDR3 spans 15 residues. Trimming stripped 4 bases from V and 5 bases from J, with 18 bases between. DNA for the CDR3: TGTGCCAGCAGCGGGGCAAGCGTTCTGCGGGAGACCCAGTACTTC. Its protein is CASSGASVLRETQYF.

The chain recombines TRBV7-9 with TRBJ2-5; no reliable D call. Deletions cut 5 bases from V and 0 bases from J, with 10 bases between. The germline V gene has CDR1 SEHNR and CDR2 FQNEAQ (reference sequence). The CDR3 covers 14 residues. The CDR3 loop is CASSPRLDQETQYF. The CDR3 bases are TGTGCCAGCAGCCCCCGGCTAGACCAAGAGACCCAGTACTTC.

CDR3 sequence: CASSLARDYRPDTQYF. CDR3 bases: TGTGCCAGCAGCTTAGCCCGGGACTACCGCCCAGATACGCAGTATTTT. This chain links TRBV11-2 with TRBJ2-3; 7 bases are a match to TRBD2. CDR1 and CDR2 from the germline V gene are SGHAT and FQNNGV. The V segment lost 1 base and the J segment 4 bases; nucleotides outside the gene matches: 8. This CDR3 has 16 residues.

This clone was detected a few times. The CDR3 loop reads CASSLEGAGGGADTQYF. The CDR3 nucleotides are TGTGCCAGCAGCCTGGAAGGAGCGGGAGGCGGGGCAGATACGCAGTATTTT. This chain links TRBV4-2 with TRBJ2-3; 9 bases are a match to TRBD2. CDR3 length equals 17 residues. V lost 4 bases, J lost 4 bases, and 12 bases stayed unmatched. CDR1 LGHNA and CDR2 YNFKEQ come from the germline V gene.

V is TRBV19 and J is TRBJ1-1, with a possible D match to TRBD1 (5 bases). CDR1 and CDR2 from the germline V gene are LNHDA and SQIVND (reference sequence). The CDR3 loop spans 10 amino acids. V lost 7 bases, J lost 8 bases, and 8 bases lay in between. The CDR3 DNA reads TGTGCCAGTAAGAAGGGGGAAGCTTTCTTT. Residues: CASKKGEAFF.

The genes are TRBV30 and TRBJ1-6, with D possibly being TRBD1 (6 bases). Germline assignment: CDR1 GTSNPN and CDR2 SVGIG (reference sequence). CDR3 length: 15 amino acids. V shed 2 bases and J shed 4 bases, with 12 bases lying between them. CDR3 sequence: CAWSIGTPYNSPLHF. The CDR3 DNA reads TGTGCCTGGAGTATTGGGACACCGTATAATTCACCCCTCCACTTT. The variable domain in full, with the rest retrieved from reference TRBV30 and TRBJ1-6, is SQTIHQWPATLVQPVGSPLSLECTVEGTSNPNLYWYRQAAGRGLQLLFYSVGIGQISSEVPQNLSASRPQDRQFILSSKKLLLSDSGFYLCAWSIGTPYNSPLHFGNGTRLTVT.

This clone occurred a few times. The V and J genes are TRBV9 and TRBJ2-1; 8 bases map to TRBD2. The CDR3 spans 17 residues. From germline, CDR1 is SGDLS and CDR2 YYNGEE. Trimming took 4 bases from V and 12 from J; bases not matched to a gene: 21. CDR3 amino acids: CASSPSRGGRIIVGQFF. CDR3 in DNA: TGTGCCAGCAGCCCCAGCCGGGGCGGGAGGATTATCGTGGGGCAGTTCTTC. The entire variable domain, with the rest obtained from reference TRBV9 and TRBJ2-1, is as follows: DSGVTQTPKHLITATGQRVTLRCSPRSGDLSVYWYQQSLDQGLQFLIQYYNGEERAKGNILERFSAQQFPDLHSELNLSSLELGDSALYFCASSPSRGGRIIVGQFFGPGTRLTVL.

CDR3 bases: TGTGCCAGCAGCCAAGATGTCGGACAGGGGTTCAATGAGCAGTTCTTC. This gives the protein CASSQDVGQGFNEQFF. This chain joins TRBV4-2 and TRBJ2-1; 9 bases are a match to TRBD1. CDR3 length equals 16 residues. With 0 bases clipped from V and 6 bases from J, the junction kept 6 bases outside the gene matches. Germline CDR1 reads LGHNA; CDR2 reads YNFKEQ.

The rearrangement joins TRBV7-8 to TRBJ1-1; TRBD1 is a possible D gene (6 bases). The germline gives CDR1 SGHVS, CDR2 FQNEAQ. CDR3 length: 13 amino acids. Trimming removed 5 bases from V and 5 bases from J, with 12 bases in between. In DNA, the CDR3 is TGTGCCAGCAGCCGGGACATCGGAACTGAAGCTTTCTTT. Encoded protein: CASSRDIGTEAFF. The complete variable domain, with remaining parts taken from reference TRBV7-8 and TRBJ1-1, reads GAGVSQSPRYKVAKRGQDVALRCDPISGHVSLFWYQQALGQGPEFLTYFQNEAQLDKSGLPSDRFFAERPEGSVSTLKIQRTQQEDSAVYLCASSRDIGTEAFFGQGTRLTVV.

V and J are TRBV5-4 and TRBJ1-1, with D tentatively TRBD1 (6 bases). Trimming left V 4 bases short and J 3 bases short, with 7 bases between. The CDR3 is made up of 12 amino acids. Per germline, CDR1 SGHNT and CDR2 YYREEE (reference sequence). The CDR3 nucleotides read TGTGCCAGCAGCCGGACAGACACTGAAGCTTTCTTT. Protein sequence: CASSRTDTEAFF.

The chain's CDR3 is CSVVGQTQNTEAFF. CDR3 nucleotides: TGCAGCGTTGTGGGACAGACCCAGAACACTGAAGCTTTCTTT. This chain joins TRBV29-1 and TRBJ1-1, with 7 bases fitting TRBD1. This CDR3 has 14 amino acids. J was trimmed by 1 base and V by 4 bases; bases with no gene match: 6. Germline assignment: CDR1 SQVTM and CDR2 ANQGSEA.

The V and J genes are TRBV28 and TRBJ2-2; D might be TRBD1 (6 bases). The CDR3 extends over 16 amino acids. CDR1 and CDR2 from the germline V gene are MDHEN and SYDVKM. Trimming removed 6 bases at V and 1 base at J, with 15 bases between. CDR3 sequence (DNA): TGTGCCAGCAGGGCTGTTATGACAGGGAACACCGGGGAGCTGTTTTTT. The encoded protein is CASRAVMTGNTGELFF.

A note on this clone: Compared with germline, one end of the junction differs, possibly owing to a read error. This chain links TRBV7-7 with TRBJ1-4; TRBD1 aligns across 8 bases. CDR1 is SSHAT, CDR2 FNYEAQ, per germline (reference sequence). The CDR3 covers 15 residues. The CDR3 sequence is CASSFGTGPNEKLFF. The CDR3 DNA is TGTGCTAGCAGCTTCGGGACAGGACCTAATGAAAAACTGTTTTTT.

This clone showed up just a few times. V and J are TRBV11-2 and TRBJ2-1; 10 nucleotides align to TRBD2. CDR3 length: 14 residues. The V segment lost 8 bases and the J segment 8 bases; nucleotides outside the gene matches: 9. CDR1 SGHAT and CDR2 FQNNGV come from the germline V gene. CDR3 nucleotides: TGTGCCAGCTGTTGGGCTAGCGGGAGACATGAGCAGTTCTTC. Encoded protein: CASCWASGRHEQFF.

The CDR3: CASSFTANYGYTF. The CDR3 nucleotides read TGTGCCAGCAGCTTTACAGCCAACTATGGCTACACCTTC. V and J are TRBV5-5 and TRBJ1-2, with D unresolved. This CDR3 spans 13 amino acids. Germline V lookup: CDR1 SGHKS, CDR2 YYEKEE (reference sequence). Trimming removed 2 bases from V and 2 bases from J, with 7 bases in between.